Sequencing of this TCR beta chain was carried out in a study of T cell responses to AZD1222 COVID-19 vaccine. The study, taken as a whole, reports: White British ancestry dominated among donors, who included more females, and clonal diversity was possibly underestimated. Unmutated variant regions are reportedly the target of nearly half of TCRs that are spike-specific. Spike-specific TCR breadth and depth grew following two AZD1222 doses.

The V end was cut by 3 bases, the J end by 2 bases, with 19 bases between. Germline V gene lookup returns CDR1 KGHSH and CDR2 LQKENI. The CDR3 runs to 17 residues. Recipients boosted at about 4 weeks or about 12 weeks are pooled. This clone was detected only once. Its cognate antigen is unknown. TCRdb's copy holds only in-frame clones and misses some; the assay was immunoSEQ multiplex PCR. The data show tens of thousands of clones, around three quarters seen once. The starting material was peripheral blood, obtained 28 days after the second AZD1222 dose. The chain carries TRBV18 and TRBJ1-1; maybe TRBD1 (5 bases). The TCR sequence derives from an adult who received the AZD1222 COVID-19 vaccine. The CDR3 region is CASSPYDQGAPNTEAFF. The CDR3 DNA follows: TGTGCCAGCTCACCCTACGACCAGGGAGCTCCAAACACTGAAGCTTTCTTT.